The source of this T cell receptor beta chain is a study of T cells after yellow fever vaccination. The wider study: Preparation of fractions with low cell numbers was performed using SMART-Seq v4 Ultra Low Input.

Concerning this clonotype itself: Its antigen remains unidentified.

V lost 5 bases, J lost 4 bases, and 12 bases lay in between. This CDR3 is 14 amino acids long. The germline gives CDR1 SGHTA, CDR2 FQGTGA. Study-wide results and limits: It was the secondary response that reached its peak faster, day 5 versus 15, but it was weaker. Re-detected after boosting: most primary clones, more than 95% of CD4 and under 90% of CD8.

One entry per CDR3 protein results from TCRdb running MiXCR on the 5' RACE reads. This sample has 620,000 or so distinct CDR3 sequences, with less than 20% found just once. The sequenced sample was PBMCs, obtained around 5 days after the first yellow fever vaccination. The clonotype comes from a man between 18 and 35 years old who received the YFV17D yellow fever vaccine. The gene calls are TRBV7-3 and TRBJ2-1, with D uncertain. The CDR3 DNA follows: TGTGCCAGCAGCCCGAGCAGCGCGTACAATGAGCAGTTCTTC. This gives the protein CASSPSSAYNEQFF.